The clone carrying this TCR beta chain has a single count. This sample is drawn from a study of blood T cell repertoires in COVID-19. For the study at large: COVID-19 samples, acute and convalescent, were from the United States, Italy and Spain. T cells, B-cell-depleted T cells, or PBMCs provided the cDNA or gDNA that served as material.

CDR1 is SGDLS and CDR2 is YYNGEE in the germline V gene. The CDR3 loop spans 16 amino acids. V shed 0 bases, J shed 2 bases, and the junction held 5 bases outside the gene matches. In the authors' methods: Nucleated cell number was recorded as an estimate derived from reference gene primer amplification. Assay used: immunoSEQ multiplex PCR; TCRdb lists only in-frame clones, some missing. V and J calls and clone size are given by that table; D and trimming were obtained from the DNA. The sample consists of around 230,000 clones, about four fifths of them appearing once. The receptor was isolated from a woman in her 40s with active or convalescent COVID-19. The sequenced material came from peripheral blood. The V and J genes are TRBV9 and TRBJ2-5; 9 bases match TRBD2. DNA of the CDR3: TGTGCCAGCAGCGTAGGGGCGGCGGGGGGGCAAGAGACCCAGTACTTC. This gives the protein CASSVGAAGGQETQYF.